Listed here are 9 T cell receptor beta chains from one sample, sequenced in a study of control samples from healthy donors and cancer patients. Clones were read by immunoSEQ multiplex PCR, and TCRdb kept only the in-frame ones, dropping some. The table lists about 130,000 clones, roughly 94% of them singletons, with 12% to 15% in the top ten. Input material: PBMCs. The receptors shown here come from a man in his 60s with colorectal cancer.

The chain recombines TRBV3-1 (or the pseudogene TRBV3-2) with TRBJ2-4, with TRBD1 identical over 9 bases. The germline gives CDR1 LGHDT, CDR2 YNNKEL (reference sequence). Losses at the gene ends were 5 bases for V and 9 bases for J; bases not matched to a gene: 11. The CDR3 extends over 15 amino acids. For the CDR3, the DNA is TGTGCCAGCAGCTCCGCCGGACAGGGGAAAGCCATTCAGTACTTC. This codes for CASSSAGQGKAIQYF.

This chain connects TRBV7-2 to TRBJ1-4; D is perhaps TRBD1 (5 bases). Per germline, CDR1 SGHTA and CDR2 FQGNSA. The CDR3 has 15 residues. V was clipped by 5 bases and J by 0 bases, with 10 bases between them. The DNA for the CDR3 is TGTGCCAGCAGCGTCGACAGTTCAACTAATGAAAAACTGTTTTTT. It encodes CASSVDSSTNEKLFF.

The J gene is TRBJ1-4, the V gene TRBV27; D is undetermined. Germline V gives CDR1 MNHEY, CDR2 SMNVEV (reference sequence). The germline V and J ends were trimmed by 4 bases and 7 bases, with 13 bases remaining between them. The CDR3 spans 14 residues. In DNA, the CDR3 is TGTGCCAGCAGTTCCCCCGGGATTGGTGAAAAACTGTTTTTT. Protein sequence: CASSSPGIGEKLFF.

The chain combines TRBV24-1 with TRBJ2-7; no definite D call. V lost 6 bases, J lost 4 bases, and 6 bases lay in between. Germline V lookup: CDR1 KGHDR, CDR2 SFDVKD. This CDR3 is built from 11 residues. CDR3 sequence (DNA): TGTGCCACCAGTTTCGGTTACGAGCAGTACTTC. It specifies CATSFGYEQYF.

V and J are TRBV30 and TRBJ2-2; 8 bases are a match to TRBD1. CDR1 is GTSNPN, CDR2 SVGIG, per germline (reference sequence). V shed 3 bases, J shed 0 bases, and the junction held 3 bases outside the gene matches. CDR3 length: 15 residues. CDR3 region: CAWRPGGANTGELFF. The DNA for the CDR3 is TGTGCCTGGAGACCAGGGGGCGCGAACACCGGGGAGCTGTTTTTT.

This chain connects TRBV15 to TRBJ2-7; D perhaps matches TRBD1 (5 bases). The CDR3 consists of 14 residues. Trimming stripped 0 bases from V and 3 bases from J, with 9 bases between. Germline CDR1 reads LNHNV; CDR2 reads YYDKDF (reference sequence). The CDR3 sequence: CATSRDKGNYEQYF. CDR3 DNA: TGTGCCACCAGCAGAGATAAGGGGAACTACGAGCAGTACTTC.

The V and J genes are TRBV5-1 and TRBJ2-1, with 10 positions matching TRBD2. The junction had 15 bases not matched to a gene; V was cut back by 0 bases and J by 6 bases. CDR3 length: 19 residues. Germline CDR1 is SGHRS and CDR2 is YFSETQ. CDR3 in DNA: TGCGCCAGCAGCTTGGGCGGAGCGGGGGGGCTTTGGACCGCCAATGAGCAGTTCTTC. This sequence encodes CASSLGGAGGLWTANEQFF.

A single count supports this clone. V usage is TRBV6-4 and J usage is TRBJ1-1, with D hard to call. The germline gives CDR1 MRHNA, CDR2 SNTAGT. The CDR3 extends over 15 amino acids. Trimming shortened V by 6 bases and J by 1 base, and 15 bases separated the two germline ends. CDR3 protein: CASSQVMDQNTEAFF. The CDR3 DNA reads as TGTGCCAGCAGCCAAGTCATGGACCAGAACACTGAAGCTTTCTTT.

This chain uses TRBV29-1 with TRBJ1-4; 12 positions match TRBD1. V lost 8 bases, J lost 7 bases, and 14 bases stayed unmatched. CDR1 SQVTM and CDR2 ANQGSEA come from the germline V gene. CDR3 size: 16 residues. DNA of the CDR3: TGCAGCATCTCCGGGACAGGGGGCCCAGGGTCTGAAAAACTGTTTTTT. Translated: CSISGTGGPGSEKLFF.